Following are 10 T cell receptor beta chains from one sample sequenced in a study of blood T cell repertoires in COVID-19. Here immunoSEQ multiplex PCR was the method, and the copy in TCRdb shows in-frame clones only, minus some. This sample has 350,000 or so clones; roughly nine tenths occur once, and the top ten carry around 3.9%. The sequencing sample was made of peripheral blood. These receptors came from an older woman with COVID-19, enrolled during active disease.

This clone turned up a few times. The V call is TRBV6-5, the J call TRBJ2-1, with 11 nucleotides matching TRBD2. The J segment lost 7 bases and the V segment lost 8 bases, leaving 10 bases of the junction unmatched. The CDR3 consists of 15 residues. Per the germline V gene, CDR1 is MNHEY and CDR2 is SVGAGI. The CDR3 DNA sequence: TGTGCCAGCTTCCTCCTAGCGGGGGGTCAAAATGAGCAGTTCTTC. This gives the protein CASFLLAGGQNEQFF.

The V gene is TRBV27, the J gene TRBJ2-7; D may be TRBD1 (7 bases). Looked up from germline, CDR1 is MNHEY and CDR2 is SMNVEV (reference sequence). The CDR3 is 14 residues long. The V end lost 3 bases, the J end lost 4 bases, and 13 bases lay between the germline ends. CDR3 region: CASSFKQGGYEQYF. In DNA, the CDR3 is TGTGCCAGCAGTTTCAAGCAGGGGGGTTACGAGCAGTACTTC.

The rearrangement links TRBV7-9 to TRBJ1-2; possibly TRBD1 for D (5 bases). This CDR3 contains 11 residues. CDR1 and CDR2 (germline): SEHNR, FQNEAQ (reference sequence). Trimming removed 2 bases at V and 14 bases at J, with 12 bases between. In DNA form, the CDR3 reads TGTGCCAGCAGCTTATGGGCGGGGCAGACCTTC. Translating it yields CASSLWAGQTF. Complete variable domain (other parts from reference TRBV7-9 and TRBJ1-2): DTGVSQNPRHKITKRGQNVTFRCDPISEHNRLYWYRQTLGQGPEFLTYFQNEAQLEKSRLLSDRFSAERPKGSFSTLEIQRTEQGDSAMYLCASSLWAGQTFGSGTRLTVV.

The chain links TRBV7-2 to TRBJ1-5; TRBD1 is a possible D gene (5 bases). The CDR3 is 15 residues long. Germline-derived CDR1 and CDR2 are SGHTA and FQGNSA. V was shortened by 5 bases and J by 0 bases, with 11 bases between the two germline ends. The CDR3: CASSPTVTSNQPQHF. In DNA, the CDR3 is TGTGCCAGCAGCCCGACAGTCACTAGCAATCAGCCCCAGCATTTT.

The CDR3 protein is CAWREQGAVSYGYTF. The DNA of the CDR3 is TGTGCCTGGAGAGAACAGGGGGCCGTCTCCTATGGCTACACCTTC. This sequence joins TRBV30 and TRBJ1-2; the match to TRBD1 covers 9 bases. The CDR3 has 15 amino acids. Germline loops: CDR1 GTSNPN, CDR2 SVGIG (reference sequence). The ends lost 3 bases at V and 4 bases at J; junction bases unmatched: 9.

As regards this clone: The same CDR3 can be traced to other DNA sequences in this sample. The chain's CDR3 is CASSRGTGMNTEAFF. The CDR3 DNA is TGTGCCAGCAGCCGCGGGACAGGGATGAACACTGAAGCTTTCTTT. This sequence joins TRBV7-9 and TRBJ1-1, with 9 bases matching TRBD1. CDR1 is SEHNR and CDR2 is FQNEAQ in the germline V gene (reference sequence). With V trimmed by 5 bases and J by 0 bases, 4 bases remained unmatched. This CDR3 is built from 15 residues.

This chain joins TRBV11-2 and TRBJ2-5; 12 nucleotides line up with TRBD2. Looked up from germline, CDR1 is SGHAT and CDR2 is FQNNGV. V dropped 5 bases and J dropped 5; count of bases not matched to a gene: 3. CDR3 size: 14 residues. CDR3 in amino acids: CASSQTSGSETQYF. CDR3 nucleotide sequence: TGTGCCAGCAGCCAGACTAGCGGGAGCGAGACCCAGTACTTC.

The genes are TRBV18 and TRBJ1-1, with 10 bases identical to TRBD1. The junction had 13 bases not matched to a gene; V was cut back by 6 bases and J by 6 bases. Germline lookup yields CDR1 KGHSH and CDR2 LQKENI. The CDR3 is 16 amino acids. In DNA form, the CDR3 reads TGTGCCAGCTCTCGGGACAGGGGTGCTTCAAGTCCTGAAGCTTTCTTT. This encodes CASSRDRGASSPEAFF. The full variable domain, with the rest looked up from reference TRBV18 and TRBJ1-1, is NAGVMQNPRHLVRRRGQEARLRCSPMKGHSHVYWYRQLPEEGLKFMVYLQKENIIDESGMPKERFSAEFPKEGPSILRIQQVVRGDSAAYFCASSRDRGASSPEAFFGQGTRLTVV.

This clone came up once. This rearrangement joins TRBV12-5 to TRBJ2-5; 7 nucleotides line up with TRBD2. Germline assignment: CDR1 LGHNT and CDR2 FRNRAP. J gave up 7 bases and V 1 base, and 0 bases lay outside the gene matches. This CDR3 has 12 residues. This CDR3 reads CASGLGEGTQYF. CDR3 DNA: TGTGCTAGTGGTTTGGGGGAGGGGACCCAGTACTTC.

CDR3 in DNA: TGTGCCAGCAGCTTCGGGTCCATAGCCAAAAACATTCAGTACTTC. It codes for CASSFGSIAKNIQYF. V is TRBV13 and J is TRBJ2-4; D remains ambiguous. The V gene's germline CDR1 is PRHDT and CDR2 FYEKMQ (reference sequence). V was cut by 3 bases and J by 0 bases, with 9 bases left in between. CDR3 length: 15 amino acids. Supplemented by reference TRBV13 and TRBJ2-4, the full variable domain reads AAGVIQSPRHLIKEKRETATLKCYPIPRHDTVYWYQQGPGQDPQFLISFYEKMQSDKGSIPDRFSAQQFSDYHSELNMSSLELGDSALYFCASSFGSIAKNIQYFGAGTRLSVL.